This T cell receptor beta chain originates from a study of persistence of HIV-infected CD4 T cells. Details on this clone: Its antigen is unidentified.

Cells were stimulated with CMV-infected fibroblast lysates at 8 to 10 ug/mL. Memory cells lacking CD40L and CD69 with high CD45RO were sorted. Unmatched junction bases numbered 10, after V lost 3 bases and J lost 5 bases. This CDR3 is built from 16 residues. Germline V gives CDR1 LGHNA, CDR2 YNFKEQ. The libraries were made with immunoSEQ version 4 in survey mode. The method was immunoSEQ multiplex PCR; TCRdb's version includes in-frame clones alone and lacks a portion of them. This sample carries about 50,000 clones, around 75% of them seen once, and the ten largest clones take approximately 3%. This sequence joins TRBV4-2 and TRBJ2-5; TRBD1 aligns across 9 bases. The sample here was CD4+ T cells sorted from PBMCs after approximately 20-hour stimulation, taken from a patient who received antiretroviral therapy. This clonotype was sampled from an adult man with HIV who was CMV-seropositive. CDR3 in DNA: TGTGCCAGCAGCCATTCGAGAGGGACAGGGTGGGAGACCCAGTACTTC. Translating it yields CASSHSRGTGWETQYF.